This entry is about one T cell receptor (beta chain). Its antigen is not known. The data were taken from a study of T-cell reconstitution after alpha-beta-depleted transplantation in children. Findings of the study overall: Reportedly, only several hundred clones from non-depleted graft cells drove alpha-beta T-cell counts at about two months. Day-60 TCRbeta diversity that was high in some patients was derived from surviving recipient T cells and thymic progenitors.

The TCRbeta library was prepared with unique molecular identifiers. TCRdb reprocessed the PCR reads with MiXCR, giving one entry per CDR3 protein. The sample contains 700,000 or so distinct CDR3 sequences, around 13% of which appear only once. The trim removed 6 bases at V and 7 bases at J, leaving 14 bases unmatched. The CDR3 is 14 residues long. Germline CDR1 is DFQATT and CDR2 is SNEGSKA (reference sequence). Sequencing was performed on PBMCs, taken before TCRalphabeta/CD19-depleted stem cell transplant. This TCR was recovered from a girl aged 2 to 9 with congenital amegakaryocytic thrombocytopenia, due to receive a stem cell transplant. The chain has TRBV20-1 and TRBJ2-7, with TRBD2 matching over 8 bases. CDR3 nucleotide sequence: TGCAGTGCCTCGACTAGCGTGCTACGAATGGAGCAGTACTTC. Encoded protein: CSASTSVLRMEQYF.